These T cell receptor beta chains were read from a single sample in a study of OX40 agonist ivuxolimab in advanced cancers. Data came from immunoSEQ multiplex PCR; TCRdb stores just in-frame clones and leaves some out. This table holds around 100,000 clones, roughly 87% found once. The sequencing used CD4+ or CD8+ T cells sorted from blood, collected in a trial of the OX40 agonist ivuxolimab. The receptors here all came from an adult with an advanced solid tumor such as melanoma, head and neck, liver or kidney cancer. The conserved cysteine and the conserved F or W are not part of the CDR3 here.

>15|TRBV7-2
ASSLAGQGIAKNIQY
>12|TRBV18
ASSTGATNEKLF
>13|TRBV9
ASSPSGLADNEQF
>14|TRBV18
ASSPFPITSNQPQH
>10|TRBV30
ARDSRGGGYT
>11|TRBV2
ASKGQFNQPQH
>13|TRBV2
ASKPLHRSITEAF
>15|TRBV5-1
ASSWTGWLATNEKLF
>11|TRBV6-6
ASSYPRGHEQY
>14|TRBV7-2
ASSLPTASGTYEQY
>12|TRBV7-2
ASSLALAGALQY
>9|TRBV7-2
ASSPRDRFY
>13|TRBV4-3
ASSQAGAGTYEQY
>14|TRBV7-2
ASRSTGLLTHNEQF
>15|TRBV27
ASSSLAFSSSYNEQF
>11|TRBV7-2
ASSFFDGGGYT
>15|TRBV19
ASSLRGTGFVSYEQY
>13|TRBV28
ASSTPAGGNNEQF
>13|TRBV9
ASSVGRRLNQPQH
>11|TRBV10-3
AITSGNTGELF
>12|TRBV5-1
ASSLGGGDQPQH
>12|TRBV5-1
ASSIEWDGNTQY
>10|TRBV10-1
AGDRVSYEQY
>9|TRBV28
ASSQVGKQY
>9|TRBV30
AWRDRGGHT
>12|TRBV14
ASTPGQYNSPLH
>13|TRBV9
ASSLVVGETGELF
>9|TRBV14
ASSPGHEQF
>9|TRBV5-4
ASSSPDTQY